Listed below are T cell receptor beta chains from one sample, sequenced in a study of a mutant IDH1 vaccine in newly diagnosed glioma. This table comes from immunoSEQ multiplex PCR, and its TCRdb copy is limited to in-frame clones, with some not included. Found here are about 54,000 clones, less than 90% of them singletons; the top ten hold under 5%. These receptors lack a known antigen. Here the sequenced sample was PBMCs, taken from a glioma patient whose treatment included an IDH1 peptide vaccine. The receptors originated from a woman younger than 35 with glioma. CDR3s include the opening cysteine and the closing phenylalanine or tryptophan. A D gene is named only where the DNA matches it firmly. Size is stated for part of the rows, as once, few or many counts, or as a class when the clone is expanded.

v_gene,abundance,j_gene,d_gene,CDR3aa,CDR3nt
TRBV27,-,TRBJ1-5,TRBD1,CASSSGGHRGGQPQHF,TGTGCCAGCAGTTCCGGGGGGCACAGGGGGGGTCAGCCCCAGCATTTT
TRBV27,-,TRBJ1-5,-,CASSPGQGGQPQHF,TGTGCCAGCAGTCCGGGGCAGGGCGGACAGCCCCAGCATTTT
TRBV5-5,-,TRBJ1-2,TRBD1,CASSPRTGGSYGYTF,TGTGCCAGCAGCCCGAGGACAGGGGGTAGCTATGGCTACACCTTC
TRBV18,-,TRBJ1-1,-,CASSPWQLNTEAFF,TGTGCCAGCTCACCATGGCAGCTAAACACTGAAGCTTTCTTT
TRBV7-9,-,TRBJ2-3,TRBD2,CASSPSGTSGGWYF,TGTGCCAGCAGCCCCTCCGGGACTAGTGGTGGGTGGTATTTT
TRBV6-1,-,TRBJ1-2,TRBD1,CAALRGTGEGGYTF,TGTGCCGCCCTTCGGGGGACAGGGGAGGGGGGCTACACCTTC
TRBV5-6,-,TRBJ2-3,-,CASSLLGTQYF,TGTGCCAGCAGCTTGCTCGGTACGCAGTATTTT
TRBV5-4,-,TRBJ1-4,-,CASSPGPYEEKLFF,TGTGCCAGCAGCCCGGGTCCGTACGAAGAAAAACTGTTTTTT
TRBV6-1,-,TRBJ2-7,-,CASRIRHEQYF,TGTGCCAGCAGAATTCGGCACGAGCAGTACTTC
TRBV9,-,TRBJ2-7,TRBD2,CASSVDPSGGLRYEQYF,TGTGCCAGCAGCGTAGATCCTAGCGGGGGATTGCGGTACGAGCAGTACTTC
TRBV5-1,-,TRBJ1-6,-,CASSPRQNNSPLHF,TGCGCCAGCAGCCCCCGACAGAATAATTCACCCCTCCACTTT
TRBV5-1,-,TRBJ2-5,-,CASSLVGRRPKETQYF,TGCGCCAGCAGCTTGGTGGGCAGACGCCCCAAGGAGACCCAGTACTTC
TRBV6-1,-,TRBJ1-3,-,CASSELGAGNTIYF,TGTGCCAGCAGTGAATTAGGGGCCGGAAACACCATATATTTT
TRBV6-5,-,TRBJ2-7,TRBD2,CASSWGLAGLYEQYF,TGTGCCAGCAGTTGGGGACTAGCGGGTCTTTACGAGCAGTACTTC
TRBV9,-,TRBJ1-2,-,CASSVGVWTSYGYTF,TGTGCCAGCAGCGTAGGTGTGTGGACCTCTTATGGCTACACCTTC
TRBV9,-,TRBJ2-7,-,CASSGVGYEQYF,TGTGCCAGCTCGGGAGTTGGCTACGAGCAGTACTTC
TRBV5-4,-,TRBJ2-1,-,CASSPVAYNEQFF,TGTGCCAGCAGCCCCGTAGCTTACAATGAGCAGTTCTTC
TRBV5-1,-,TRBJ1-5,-,CASSLGGVSNQPQHF,TGCGCCAGCAGCCTGGGCGGGGTGAGCAATCAGCCCCAGCATTTT
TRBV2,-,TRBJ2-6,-,CASRNGNSGANVLTF,TGTGCCAGCCGCAACGGAAACTCTGGGGCCAACGTCCTGACTTTC
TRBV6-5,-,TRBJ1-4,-,CASSYSGGAVGEKLFF,TGTGCCAGCAGTTACTCGGGGGGGGCGGTCGGTGAAAAACTGTTTTTT
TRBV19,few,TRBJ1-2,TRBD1,CASGTGNYGYTF,TGTGCCAGTGGGACAGGGAACTATGGCTACACCTTC
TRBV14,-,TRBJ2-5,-,CASSEGPKKETQYF,TGTGCCAGCAGCGAGGGACCAAAAAAAGAGACCCAGTACTTC
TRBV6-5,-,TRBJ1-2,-,CASSPDWGANYGYTF,TGTGCCAGCAGTCCGGACTGGGGAGCTAACTATGGCTACACCTTC
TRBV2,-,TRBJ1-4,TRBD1,CASSRQGREKLFF,TGTGCCAGCAGCCGACAGGGTCGAGAAAAACTGTTTTTT
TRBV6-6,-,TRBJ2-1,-,CASSYSKGGNEQFF,TGTGCCAGCAGTTACTCGAAAGGGGGCAATGAGCAGTTCTTC
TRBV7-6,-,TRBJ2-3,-,CASSPPPIADTQYF,TGTGCCAGCAGCCCCCCTCCCATCGCAGATACGCAGTATTTT
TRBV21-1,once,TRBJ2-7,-,CASSNTGRAYEQYF,TGTGCCAGCAGCAATACAGGGAGGGCCTACGAGCAGTACTTC
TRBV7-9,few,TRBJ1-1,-,CASSWGRVTEAFF,TGTGCCAGCAGCTGGGGCAGGGTCACTGAAGCTTTCTTT
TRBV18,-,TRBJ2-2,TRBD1,CASSLTPRTGSTGELFF,TGTGCCAGCTCCCTAACTCCAAGGACAGGGTCGACCGGGGAGCTGTTTTTT
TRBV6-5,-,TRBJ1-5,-,CASSDSAGQPQHF,TGTGCCAGCAGTGACTCAGCCGGTCAGCCCCAGCATTTT
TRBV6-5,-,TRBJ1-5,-,CASSYLGPDQPQHF,TGTGCCAGCAGTTACTTGGGGCCCGATCAGCCCCAGCATTTT
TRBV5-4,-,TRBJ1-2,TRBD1,CASSLGTGGNYGYTF,TGTGCCAGCAGCTTAGGGACAGGGGGTAACTATGGCTACACCTTC
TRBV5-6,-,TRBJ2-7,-,CASSLVNEQYF,TGTGCCAGCAGCTTGGTGAACGAGCAGTACTTC
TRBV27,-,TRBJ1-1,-,CASSPAASGVRAFF,TGTGCCAGCTCCCCAGCCGCGAGTGGGGTACGAGCTTTCTTT
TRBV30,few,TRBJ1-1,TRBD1,CAWSAGGPTEAFF,TGTGCCTGGAGTGCAGGGGGTCCCACTGAAGCTTTCTTT
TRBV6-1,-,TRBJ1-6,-,CASSPSSSPRTPLHF,TGTGCCAGCAGCCCCTCGTCATCTCCGCGGACACCCCTCCACTTT
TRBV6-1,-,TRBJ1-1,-,CASTGGFQNTEAFF,TGTGCCAGCACTGGGGGGTTCCAGAACACTGAAGCTTTCTTT
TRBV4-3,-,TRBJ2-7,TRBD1,CASSQGDSSYEQYF,TGCGCCAGCAGCCAAGGGGACAGCTCCTACGAGCAGTACTTC
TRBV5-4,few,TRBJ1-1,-,CASSLYQREAFF,TGTGCCAGCAGCTTGTACCAGCGTGAAGCTTTCTTT
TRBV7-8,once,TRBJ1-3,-,CASSNRGQIDSGNTIYF,TGTGCCAGCAGCAACCGCGGACAGATCGACTCTGGAAACACCATATATTTT
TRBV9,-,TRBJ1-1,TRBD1,CASNIEGQRNTEAFF,TGTGCCAGCAACATAGAGGGACAGCGAAACACTGAAGCTTTCTTT
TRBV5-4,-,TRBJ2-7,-,CASSLLDTNSYEQYF,TGTGCCAGCAGCCTGCTGGACACGAACTCCTACGAGCAGTACTTC
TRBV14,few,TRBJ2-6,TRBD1,CASSPRGQPTTF,TGTGCCAGCAGCCCCCGGGGACAGCCCACGACTTTC
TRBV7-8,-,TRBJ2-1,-,CASSLTATGGGPSYNEQFF,TGTGCCAGCAGCTTAACCGCGACTGGAGGTGGGCCCTCCTACAATGAGCAGTTCTTC
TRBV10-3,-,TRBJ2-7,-,CAISETGGSYEQYF,TGTGCCATCAGTGAGACAGGAGGGTCCTACGAGCAGTACTTC
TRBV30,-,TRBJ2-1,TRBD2,CAWSLKGLAGGASYNEQFF,TGTGCCTGGAGTTTAAAGGGACTAGCGGGAGGGGCCTCCTACAATGAGCAGTTCTTC
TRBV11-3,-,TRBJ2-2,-,CASSLLSTGELFF,TGTGCCAGCAGCTTACTATCCACCGGGGAGCTGTTTTTT
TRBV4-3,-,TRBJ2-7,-,CASSRGREVYEQYF,TGCGCCAGCAGCCGGGGCAGAGAGGTCTACGAGCAGTACTTC
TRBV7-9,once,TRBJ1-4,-,CASSSLTGQRESNEKLFF,TGTGCCAGCAGCTCATTGACAGGACAACGGGAATCTAATGAAAAACTGTTTTTT
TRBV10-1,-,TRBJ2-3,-,CASSELFDSTQYF,TGCGCCAGCAGTGAGTTATTTGACTCGACGCAGTATTTT